This T cell receptor (beta chain) was recovered during a study of blood T cells in healthy people across ages. Whole-study findings and limits: Researchers said unsorted PBMCs prevented a conclusive naive versus antigen-experienced comparison.

Worth noting for this clonotype: Its target is not known.

V was cut by 4 bases and J by 11 bases, with 6 bases left in between. This CDR3 contains 9 residues. Germline-derived CDR1 and CDR2 are DFQATT and SNEGSKA (reference sequence). Using a J-beta primer mix together with a sample-barcoded 5' primer, a second PCR was run for about 6 to 11 cycles. The template-switch adaptor, which had 12 random nucleotides, put a tag on each cDNA molecule. TCRdb used MiXCR to reprocess the 5' RACE reads, holding one entry per CDR3 protein. The sample gives 1,500,000 or so distinct CDR3 sequences, approximately 42% of which show up once; more than 4% is in the top ten. The clonotype originates from a woman aged 18-29 years in good health. The source material was blood. The V gene is TRBV20-1, the J gene TRBJ2-1; D is unresolved. CDR3 sequence: CSANRQQFF. Here the CDR3 DNA reads TGCAGTGCTAACCGGCAGCAGTTCTTC.